This T cell receptor (beta chain) was captured by sequencing in a study of spatial heterogeneity in lung cancer. Study-level information: More beta-chain than alpha-chain sequences were consistently detected. The average count in raw reads for each unique TCR and UMI combination exceeded nine appearances. Study-wide findings and caveats: Detection of ubiquitous tumor TCRs in blood was higher at resection than follow-up.

Germline CDR1 and CDR2: MDHEN and SYDVKM. The CDR3 sequence is 12 residues long. V dropped 6 bases and J dropped 6 bases, with 11 bases sitting between them. The sample's time point: blood at routine non-recurrence follow-up after resection. From tumor, nontumor lung or frozen PBMC, whole RNA was taken unsorted for sequencing. A remark on this clonotype: Its target is unknown.

Every TCR cDNA molecule bore a unique molecular identifier. TCRdb analysed the 5' RACE reads with MiXCR anew, one entry per CDR3 protein. This sample has about 120,000 distinct CDR3 sequences, with roughly an eighth found just once. V is TRBV28 and J is TRBJ1-2; D unresolved. Sample: PBMCs, taken at follow-up. The sequence was obtained from a male donor with early-stage non-small cell lung cancer. CDR3 coding DNA: TGTGCCAGCAGGTCGGGTTATAATGGCTACACCTTC. It encodes CASRSGYNGYTF.